This T cell receptor beta chain was profiled in a study of spatial heterogeneity in lung cancer. About the research overall: Where available, sequencing covered follow-up PBMC samples, taken at a median of about two years after resection.

This clonotype was seen many times. The sample's time point: blood at routine non-recurrence follow-up after resection. TCRdb independently ran MiXCR on the 5' RACE reads; one entry per CDR3 protein. The table shows under 20,000 distinct CDR3 sequences, with about a tenth occurring only once. Germline V gene data show CDR1 as SGHTA and CDR2 as FQGNSA. V gave up 3 bases and J gave up 4 bases; unmatched junction bases: 6. There are 15 residues in the CDR3. The sequence came from a female donor with early-stage non-small cell lung cancer. Sequencing was performed on PBMCs, taken at follow-up. The chain links TRBV7-2 to TRBJ1-5, with 7 bases aligning to TRBD1. The CDR3 sequence is CASSFTTGPNQPQHF. DNA for the CDR3: TGTGCCAGCAGCTTCACGACAGGGCCTAATCAGCCCCAGCATTTT.